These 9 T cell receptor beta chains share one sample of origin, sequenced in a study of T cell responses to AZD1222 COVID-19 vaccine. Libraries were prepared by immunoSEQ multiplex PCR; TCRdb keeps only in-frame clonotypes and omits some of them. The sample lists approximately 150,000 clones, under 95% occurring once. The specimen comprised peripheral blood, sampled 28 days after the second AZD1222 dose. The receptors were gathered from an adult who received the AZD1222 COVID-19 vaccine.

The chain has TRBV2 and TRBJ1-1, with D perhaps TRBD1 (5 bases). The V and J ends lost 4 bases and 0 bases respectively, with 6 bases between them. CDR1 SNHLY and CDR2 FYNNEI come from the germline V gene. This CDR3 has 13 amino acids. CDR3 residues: CASSGGVNTEAFF. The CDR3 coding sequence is TGTGCCAGCAGTGGGGGCGTGAACACTGAAGCTTTCTTT.

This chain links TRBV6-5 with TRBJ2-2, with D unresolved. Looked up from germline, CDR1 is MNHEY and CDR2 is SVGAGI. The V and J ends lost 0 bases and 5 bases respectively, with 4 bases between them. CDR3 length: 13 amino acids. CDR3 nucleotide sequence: TGTGCCAGCAGTTACTCGAGAACCGGGGAGCTGTTTTTT. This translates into CASSYSRTGELFF.

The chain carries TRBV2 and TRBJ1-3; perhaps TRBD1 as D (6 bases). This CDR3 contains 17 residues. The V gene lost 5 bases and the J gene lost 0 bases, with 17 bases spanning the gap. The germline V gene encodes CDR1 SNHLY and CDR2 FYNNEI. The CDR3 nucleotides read TGTGCCAGCAGTTTTTCCGGGACATCTTTCTCTGGAAACACCATATATTTT. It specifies CASSFSGTSFSGNTIYF.

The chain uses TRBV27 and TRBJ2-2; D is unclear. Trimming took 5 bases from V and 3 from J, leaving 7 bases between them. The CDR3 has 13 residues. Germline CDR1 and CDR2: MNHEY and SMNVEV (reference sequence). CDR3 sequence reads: CASSHDYTGELFF. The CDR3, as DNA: TGTGCCAGCAGTCACGACTACACCGGGGAGCTGTTTTTT.

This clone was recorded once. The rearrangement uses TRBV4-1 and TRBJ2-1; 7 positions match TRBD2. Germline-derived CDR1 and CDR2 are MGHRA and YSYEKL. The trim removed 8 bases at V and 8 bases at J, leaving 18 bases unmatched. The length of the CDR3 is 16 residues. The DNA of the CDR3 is TGCGCCAGCGGCCCGAGGACTAGTGGGATGAAGCATGAGCAGTTCTTC. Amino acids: CASGPRTSGMKHEQFF.

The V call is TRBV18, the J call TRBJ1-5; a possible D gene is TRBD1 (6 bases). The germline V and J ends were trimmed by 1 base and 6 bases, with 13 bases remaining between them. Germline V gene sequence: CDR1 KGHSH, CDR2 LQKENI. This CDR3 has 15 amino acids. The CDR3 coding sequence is TGTGCCAGCTCACCACGGGGGGCGACGGGTCAGCCCCAGCATTTT. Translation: CASSPRGATGQPQHF.

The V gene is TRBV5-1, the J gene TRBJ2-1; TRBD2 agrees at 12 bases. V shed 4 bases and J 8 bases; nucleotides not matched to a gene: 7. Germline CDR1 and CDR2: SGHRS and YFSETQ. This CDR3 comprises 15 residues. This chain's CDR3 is CASSQLAGGSHEQFF. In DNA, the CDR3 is TGCGCCAGCAGCCAACTAGCGGGGGGCTCCCATGAGCAGTTCTTC.

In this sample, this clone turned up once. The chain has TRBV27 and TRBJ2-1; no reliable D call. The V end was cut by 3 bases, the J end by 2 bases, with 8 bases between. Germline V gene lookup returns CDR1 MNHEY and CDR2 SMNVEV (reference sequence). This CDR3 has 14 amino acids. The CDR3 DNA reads TGTGCCAGCAGTTTGGCACAGACCTACAATGAGCAGTTCTTC. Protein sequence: CASSLAQTYNEQFF.

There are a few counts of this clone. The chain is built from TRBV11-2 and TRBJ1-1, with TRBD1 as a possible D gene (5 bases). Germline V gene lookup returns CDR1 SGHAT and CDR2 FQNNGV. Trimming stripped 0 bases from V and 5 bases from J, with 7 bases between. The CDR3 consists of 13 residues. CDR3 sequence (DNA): TGTGCCAGCAGCTTAGACAGGGTAACTGAAGCTTTCTTT. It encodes CASSLDRVTEAFF.